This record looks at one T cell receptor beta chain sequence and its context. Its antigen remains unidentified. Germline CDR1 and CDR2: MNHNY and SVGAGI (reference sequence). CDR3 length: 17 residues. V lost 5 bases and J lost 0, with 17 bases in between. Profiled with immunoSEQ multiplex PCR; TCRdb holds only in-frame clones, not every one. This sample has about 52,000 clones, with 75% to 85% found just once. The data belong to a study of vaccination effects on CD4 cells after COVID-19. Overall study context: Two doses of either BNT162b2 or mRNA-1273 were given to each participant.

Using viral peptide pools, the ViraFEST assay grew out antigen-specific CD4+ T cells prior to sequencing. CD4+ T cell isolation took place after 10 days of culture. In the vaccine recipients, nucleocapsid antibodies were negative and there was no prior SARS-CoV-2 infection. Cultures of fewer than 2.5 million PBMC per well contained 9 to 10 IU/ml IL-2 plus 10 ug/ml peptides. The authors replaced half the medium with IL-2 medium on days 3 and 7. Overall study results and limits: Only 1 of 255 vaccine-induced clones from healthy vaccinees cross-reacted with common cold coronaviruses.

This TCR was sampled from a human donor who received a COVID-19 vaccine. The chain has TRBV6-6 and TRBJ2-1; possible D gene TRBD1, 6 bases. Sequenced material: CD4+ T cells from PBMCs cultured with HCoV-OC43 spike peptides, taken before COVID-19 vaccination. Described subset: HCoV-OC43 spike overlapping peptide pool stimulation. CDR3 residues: CASSRRQAASSYNEQFF. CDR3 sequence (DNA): TGTGCCAGCAGTCGGCGACAGGCCGCTAGCTCCTACAATGAGCAGTTCTTC.